The clone carrying this TCR beta chain was observed a single time. The antigen is not known. Treatment in this sample: roughly ten-day PBMC culture with coronavirus spike peptide pools or control peptides (ViraFEST assay). These data belong to a study of vaccination and CD4 T cells after COVID-19. Background on the study: Convalescent study patients returned SARS-CoV-2 positive nasal swab PCR results, with nine mild cases and one severe. The convalescents comprised six males and four females, two of them Hispanic.

Notes on the study in general: 304 of 307 vaccine-specific clones from convalescent patients were spike mono-reactive. A median approximately 83% of convalescent patients' SARS-CoV-2-reactive clones emerged only after vaccination.

The Oncomine TCR Beta short-read assay was applied to DNA of cultured CD4+ T cells. TCRdb re-called the PCR reads through MiXCR, storing one row per CDR3 protein. The sample carries more than 8,000 distinct CDR3 sequences, nearly 20% recorded once. The material sequenced was CD4+ T cells from blood, cultured in vitro, taken after SARS-CoV-2 vaccination. This TCR came from a human donor who had recovered from COVID-19.

DNA for the CDR3: TGTGCCACCGGTGTTGGGGGACTACCCGGCTCTGGGGCCAACGTCCTGACTTTC. Its protein is CATGVGGLPGSGANVLTF. This chain links TRBV24-1 with TRBJ2-6; 7 positions match TRBD2. J gave up 0 bases and V 9 bases, and 13 bases lay outside the gene matches. The CDR3 is made up of 18 amino acids. Germline CDR1 is KGHDR and CDR2 is SFDVKD.